These 10 T cell receptor beta chains share one sample of origin, sequenced in a study of blood T cell repertoires in COVID-19. This table comes from immunoSEQ multiplex PCR, and its TCRdb copy is limited to in-frame clones, with some not included. The table records around 230,000 clones, approximately 88% of them present only once. Sequencing used PBMCs or T cells enriched from blood (not recorded which). Receptors originate from a woman in her forties with acute COVID-19.

V is TRBV21-1 and J is TRBJ2-7; the table's TRBD2 call for D was not verified on the DNA. TRBV21-1 is a pseudogene segment. CDR3 length: 15 amino acids. The CDR3 sequence: CASSPKAGVPYEQYF. The CDR3 nucleotides read TGTGCCAGTAGCCCAAAAGCGGGGGTTCCCTACGAGCAGTACTTC.

The V call is TRBV19, the J call TRBJ1-1, with D unresolved. Trimming took off 8 bases at V and 1 base at J, with 11 bases between the two ends. The V gene's germline CDR1 is LNHDA and CDR2 SQIVND (reference sequence). The CDR3 length is 13 residues. DNA of the CDR3: TGTGCCAGTCTACGTACGGGGAACACTGAAGCTTTCTTT. It translates to CASLRTGNTEAFF.

This clone was found a few times. The rearrangement uses TRBV7-8 and TRBJ1-6; unclear D gene. With 2 bases removed from V and 10 bases from J, the gap between germline ends came to 15 bases. Germline assignment: CDR1 SGHVS and CDR2 FQNEAQ. The CDR3 is made up of 15 amino acids. The CDR3 sequence is CASSLRSAGGSPLHF. In DNA form, the CDR3 reads TGTGCCAGCAGCTTACGGTCGGCAGGAGGGTCACCCCTCCACTTT.

The chain employs TRBV19 and TRBJ2-7; 8 positions match TRBD1. Trimming cost V 6 bases and J 0 bases; bases outside gene matches: 4. The CDR3 length is 14 residues. Germline V gives CDR1 LNHDA, CDR2 SQIVND (reference sequence). CDR3 sequence reads: CASSRDRFSYEQYF. CDR3 nucleotide sequence: TGTGCCAGTAGCAGGGACAGGTTCTCCTACGAGCAGTACTTC.

This chain links TRBV29-1 with TRBJ2-7; 8 nucleotides line up with TRBD2. This CDR3 spans 11 amino acids. Trimming at V came to 1 base and at J to 12 bases, leaving 5 bases not matched to a gene. Per germline, CDR1 SQVTM and CDR2 ANQGSEA. The CDR3 is CSVEAPSGRYF. In DNA form, the CDR3 reads TGCAGCGTTGAAGCCCCGAGCGGGAGGTACTTC.

The chain employs TRBV20-1 and TRBJ1-3; no clear D gene. Trimming took 6 bases from V and 1 from J, leaving 13 bases between them. Germline loops: CDR1 DFQATT, CDR2 SNEGSKA (reference sequence). This CDR3 contains 14 residues. The CDR3 spells CSASREASGNTIYF. DNA of the CDR3: TGCAGTGCCAGTAGAGAGGCTTCTGGAAACACCATATATTTT.

This chain connects TRBV4-1 to TRBJ2-3; D is undetermined. Germline V gives CDR1 MGHRA, CDR2 YSYEKL. This CDR3 spans 17 amino acids. With 0 bases removed from V and 1 base from J, the gap between germline ends came to 14 bases. CDR3 in DNA: TGCGCCAGCAGCCAAGATGCGGCTACCCAACGCACAGATACGCAGTATTTT. It translates to CASSQDAATQRTDTQYF.

The chain has TRBV19 and TRBJ1-6, with D perhaps TRBD1 (5 bases). CDR1 and CDR2 from the germline V gene are LNHDA and SQIVND (reference sequence). The CDR3 is 13 residues long. Trimming pared 5 bases from V and 6 bases from J, leaving 8 bases between. The CDR3 DNA reads as TGTGCCAGTAGTGGAGGGGCTAATTCACCCCTCCACTTT. Amino acid sequence: CASSGGANSPLHF.

The chain has TRBV10-3 and TRBJ2-2; a weak D match, TRBD2 (5 bases). Per germline, CDR1 ENHRY and CDR2 SYGVKD. The CDR3 loop spans 15 amino acids. Deletions cut 3 bases from V and 6 bases from J, with 14 bases between. The CDR3 sequence: CAISDDGMGAGELFF. Written as DNA, the CDR3 is TGTGCCATCAGTGATGACGGGATGGGCGCCGGGGAGCTGTTTTTT.

The J gene is TRBJ2-1, the V gene TRBV11-2; 7 positions agree with TRBD1. The CDR3 has 15 amino acids. V lost 1 base, J lost 7 bases, and 7 bases stayed unmatched. From germline, CDR1 is SGHAT and CDR2 FQNNGV. The CDR3 spells CASSLARQGKNEQFF. The CDR3 nucleotides are TGTGCCAGCAGCTTAGCCAGACAGGGAAAGAATGAGCAGTTCTTC.